Shown below are 8 T cell receptor beta chains from a single sample sequenced in a study of shared clonotypes between healthy human individuals. Here immunoSEQ multiplex PCR was the method, and the copy in TCRdb shows in-frame clones only, minus some. The sample lists about 530,000 clones, approximately 79% occurring once. Input material: PBMCs. These receptors were collected from a woman in her thirties or forties in good health. Some clones in this sample may be carry-over from other donors' samples.

A note on this clone: At one end, the junction sequence differs from germline, possibly due to a read error. The CDR3 DNA reads as TGTGCTAGCAGCCCACGGGGTAGCGGGATTTGGAACACCGGGGAGCTGTTTTTT. It codes for CASSPRGSGIWNTGELFF. The chain is built from TRBV7-7 and TRBJ2-2; 8 bases are a match to TRBD2. The CDR3 has 18 residues. CDR1 is SSHAT, CDR2 FNYEAQ, per germline (reference sequence).

The gene calls are TRBV27 and TRBJ1-2; possibly TRBD1 for D (6 bases). With 0 bases removed from V and 4 bases from J, the gap between germline ends came to 18 bases. CDR1 MNHEY and CDR2 SMNVEV come from the germline V gene (reference sequence). CDR3 length: 17 amino acids. CDR3: CASSLSGRQDSPYGYTF. Here the CDR3 DNA reads TGTGCCAGCAGTTTATCCGGAAGACAGGACTCTCCCTATGGCTACACCTTC.

This chain connects TRBV15 to TRBJ2-5, with a tentative D call TRBD1 (5 bases). The germline V gene has CDR1 LNHNV and CDR2 YYDKDF (reference sequence). V lost 3 bases and J 1 base, leaving 6 bases between the germline ends. The CDR3 has 13 residues. CDR3 loop: CATSRDIQETQYF. CDR3 bases: TGTGCCACCAGCAGGGACATCCAAGAGACCCAGTACTTC.

The chain joins TRBV7-2 to TRBJ2-3; D is unresolved. Germline CDR1 is SGHTA and CDR2 is FQGNSA. V shed 2 bases and J shed 4 bases, with 7 bases lying between them. This CDR3 spans 13 amino acids. CDR3 residues: CASSLSGADTQYF. CDR3 coding DNA: TGTGCCAGCAGCTTATCTGGGGCAGATACGCAGTATTTT. The full variable domain, rest sourced from reference TRBV7-2 and TRBJ2-3, is GAGVSQSPSNKVTEKGKDVELRCDPISGHTALYWYRQSLGQGLEFLIYFQGNSAPDKSGLPSDRFSAERTGGSVSTLTIQRTQQEDSAVYLCASSLSGADTQYFGPGTRLTVL.

The sample holds one count of this clone. A far larger clone lies a single base away; this is likely a read error. Other DNA sequences within the sample encode an identical CDR3. The chain joins TRBV25-1 to TRBJ2-3; D not resolved. Germline V gene data show CDR1 as MGHDK and CDR2 as SYGVNS. The CDR3 runs to 11 residues. The CDR3 reads CASTQSHTQYF. CDR3 coding DNA: TGTGCTAGCACGCAGTCACATACGCAGTATTTT.

The chain recombines TRBV19 with TRBJ2-3; D is ambiguous. The germline V gene has CDR1 LNHDA and CDR2 SQIVND (reference sequence). The CDR3 is made up of 13 amino acids. Trimming removed 6 bases from V and 1 base from J, with 8 bases in between. CDR3 nucleotide sequence: TGTGCCAGTAGCGTGACGGGCACAGATACGCAGTATTTT. It encodes CASSVTGTDTQYF.

The V call is TRBV7-8, the J call TRBJ2-1; D ambiguous. The CDR3 contains 16 residues. V lost 1 base and J 1 base, leaving 11 bases between the germline ends. Germline CDR1 is SGHVS and CDR2 is FQNEAQ. CDR3 amino acids: CASSLVQAPSYNEQFF. CDR3 sequence (DNA): TGTGCCAGCAGCTTAGTTCAAGCCCCGTCCTACAATGAGCAGTTCTTC.

This chain links TRBV18 with TRBJ1-2, with 10 bases identical to TRBD1. Looked up from germline, CDR1 is KGHSH and CDR2 is LQKENI. This CDR3 has 13 amino acids. The ends lost 4 bases at V and 6 bases at J; junction bases unmatched: 2. This CDR3 reads CASSQGTGDGYTF. The CDR3 region has the DNA TGTGCCAGCTCACAAGGGACAGGGGATGGCTACACCTTC.